Following are 24 T cell receptor beta chains from one sample sequenced in a study of blood T cell repertoires in COVID-19. The protocol was immunoSEQ multiplex PCR, while the TCRdb copy is restricted to in-frame clones and leaves out a portion. The profile shows about 190,000 clones, almost 90% of them singletons. The source material was peripheral blood. The receptors derive from a man aged 50 to 59 with acute or convalescent COVID-19.

The chain is built from TRBV7-9 and TRBJ2-7; tentative D call: TRBD1 (5 bases). CDR3 length equals 13 residues. With 4 bases removed from V and 6 bases from J, the gap between germline ends came to 13 bases. Germline V lookup: CDR1 SEHNR, CDR2 FQNEAQ (reference sequence). CDR3 sequence (DNA): TGTGCCAGCAGCTCGAGACAGTCCCCCGAGCAGTACGTC. It is translated as CASSSRQSPEQYV.

The chain employs TRBV6-1 and TRBJ1-2, with a weak D call TRBD1 (6 bases). This CDR3 spans 14 amino acids. V shed 8 bases and J shed 4 bases, with 17 bases lying between them. In germline, CDR1 is MNHNS, CDR2 SASEGT. CDR3 residues: CASRWPGGVYGYTF. Written as DNA, the CDR3 is TGTGCCAGCCGCTGGCCGGGGGGCGTCTATGGCTACACCTTC.

The chain has TRBV7-6 and TRBJ2-1; 11 bases match TRBD2. The germline gives CDR1 SGHVS, CDR2 FNYEAQ. The J segment lost 9 bases and the V segment lost 5 bases, leaving 6 bases of the junction unmatched. CDR3 length equals 14 residues. This CDR3 is CASSEGTSGFEQFF. In DNA form, the CDR3 reads TGTGCCAGCAGCGAAGGGACTAGCGGATTTGAGCAGTTCTTC.

The CDR3 is CASSAQGASETQYF. CDR3 sequence (DNA): TGTGCCAGCAGCGCACAGGGGGCGTCGGAGACCCAGTACTTC. The chain is built from TRBV5-4 and TRBJ2-5; TRBD1 aligns across 9 bases. The trim removed 4 bases at V and 5 bases at J, leaving 6 bases unmatched. Germline V lookup: CDR1 SGHNT, CDR2 YYREEE (reference sequence). This CDR3 spans 14 amino acids.

The J gene is TRBJ1-2, the V gene TRBV7-9, with TRBD1 as a possible D gene (6 bases). CDR3 length: 13 residues. From germline, CDR1 is SEHNR and CDR2 FQNEAQ (reference sequence). V dropped 2 bases and J dropped 6 bases, with 10 bases sitting between them. The CDR3: CASSLQGRDGYTF. The CDR3 DNA reads TGTGCCAGCAGCTTACAGGGGAGGGATGGCTACACCTTC.

About this clone itself: This CDR3 is also generated by other DNA sequences in the sample. The V and J genes are TRBV20-1 and TRBJ2-3; 7 bases are shared with TRBD2. Trimming removed 6 bases from V and 6 bases from J; junction bases left unmatched: 3. The CDR3 is 11 amino acids. Germline CDR1 reads DFQATT; CDR2 reads SNEGSKA (reference sequence). The CDR3 loop is CSARRGDTQYF. The CDR3 coding sequence is TGCAGTGCACGGCGGGGGGATACGCAGTATTTT.

The chain joins TRBV9 to TRBJ2-6, with no clear D. V gave up 0 bases and J gave up 5 bases, with 6 bases separating them. This CDR3 spans 14 amino acids. The V gene's germline CDR1 is SGDLS and CDR2 YYNGEE. For the CDR3, the DNA is TGTGCCAGCAGCGTAGACGGTCGGGCCAACGTCCTGACTTTC. It yields the protein CASSVDGRANVLTF.

V and J are TRBV19 and TRBJ1-5; the D gene is possibly TRBD1 (6 bases). This CDR3 comprises 15 residues. The ends were cut back, 3 bases at V and 1 base at J, with 10 bases in the middle. CDR1 LNHDA and CDR2 SQIVND come from the germline V gene (reference sequence). CDR3 sequence (DNA): TGTGCCAGTAGTATGGGGGCGGTCAGCAATCAGCCCCAGCATTTT. Translated: CASSMGAVSNQPQHF.

A few counts support this clone. The V call is TRBV2, the J call TRBJ2-2, with 10 positions matching TRBD2. The junction had 5 bases not matched to a gene; V was cut back by 6 bases and J by 4 bases. The germline V gene encodes CDR1 SNHLY and CDR2 FYNNEI. The CDR3 covers 15 residues. The CDR3 here is CASRPGLASTGELFF. The CDR3 DNA is TGTGCCAGCAGGCCGGGACTAGCGTCCACCGGGGAGCTGTTTTTT. The full variable domain, its missing parts supplied by reference TRBV2 and TRBJ2-2, is EPEVTQTPSHQVTQMGQEVILRCVPISNHLYFYWYRQILGQKVEFLVSFYNNEISEKSEIFDDQFSVERPDGSNFTLKIRSTKLEDSAMYFCASRPGLASTGELFFGEGSRLTVL.

The CDR3 DNA reads TGTGCCAGCAGACGGACAGGGGAAAGTTCACCCCTCCACTTT. It specifies CASRRTGESSPLHF. The genes are TRBV7-9 and TRBJ1-6; 9 bases fit TRBD1. This CDR3 is built from 14 residues. V gave up 6 bases and J gave up 9 bases; unmatched junction bases: 6. The germline V gene has CDR1 SEHNR and CDR2 FQNEAQ (reference sequence).

This sequence joins TRBV7-8 and TRBJ2-7, with D perhaps TRBD1 (6 bases). Trimming took off 4 bases at V and 0 bases at J, with 13 bases between the two ends. The CDR3 covers 15 residues. Per germline, CDR1 SGHVS and CDR2 FQNEAQ. CDR3 loop: CASSSYPGHSYEQYV. CDR3 nucleotides: TGTGCCAGCAGCTCGTACCCGGGACACTCCTACGAGCAGTACGTC.

The chain joins TRBV28 to TRBJ2-1; D may be TRBD1 (5 bases). This CDR3 is 15 amino acids long. Germline assignment: CDR1 MDHEN and CDR2 SYDVKM. With 5 bases removed from V and 0 bases from J, the gap between germline ends came to 11 bases. In DNA, the CDR3 is TGTGCCAGCAGTCAGGGCTCAAGCTCCTACAATGAGCAGTTCTTC. Translating gives CASSQGSSSYNEQFF. Looking up the rest from reference TRBV28 and TRBJ2-1 gives the full variable domain: DVKVTQSSRYLVKRTGEKVFLECVQDMDHENMFWYRQDPGLGLRLIYFSYDVKMKEKGDIPEGYSVSREKKERFSLILESASTNQTSMYLCASSQGSSSYNEQFFGPGTRLTVL.

The CDR3 sequence is CASSLDRGSNQPQHF. The CDR3 DNA sequence: TGTGCCAGCAGCTTAGATCGGGGGTCTAATCAGCCCCAGCATTTT. The chain employs TRBV7-6 and TRBJ1-5; the D gene is possibly TRBD1 (5 bases). The CDR3 is 15 residues long. The ends were cut back, 1 base at V and 4 bases at J, with 11 bases in the middle. Germline V gene sequence: CDR1 SGHVS, CDR2 FNYEAQ.

The V call is TRBV27, the J call TRBJ2-1; maybe TRBD2 (6 bases). Trimming took off 2 bases at V and 10 bases at J, with 12 bases between the two ends. Germline CDR1 MNHEY, CDR2 SMNVEV (reference sequence). The CDR3 contains 13 residues. CDR3 bases: TGTGCCAGCAGTTTAGGAGGGAGCGGGGAGCAGTTCTTC. Its protein is CASSLGGSGEQFF.

CDR3 coding DNA: TGTGCCAGCAGCCGCGGCGGGACCGGGGCCCACGAGCAGTACTTC. Its protein is CASSRGGTGAHEQYF. V gene TRBV9 combines with J gene TRBJ2-7; D is perhaps TRBD2 (6 bases). The V end was cut by 4 bases, the J end by 5 bases, with 19 bases between. The CDR3 length is 15 residues. Per the germline V gene, CDR1 is SGDLS and CDR2 is YYNGEE.

This rearrangement joins TRBV19 to TRBJ2-1; 8 bases line up with TRBD2. V lost 7 bases, J lost 10 bases, and 3 bases stayed unmatched. This CDR3 comprises 11 residues. CDR1 and CDR2 (germline): LNHDA, SQIVND (reference sequence). The CDR3 nucleotides read TGTGCCAGTACTCGCGGGAGGGAGCAGTTCTTC. This encodes CASTRGREQFF.

CDR3 sequence: CASSQGRVSNQPQHF. CDR3 DNA sequence: TGTGCCAGCTCACAGGGCAGGGTAAGCAATCAGCCCCAGCATTTT. The V and J genes are TRBV18 and TRBJ1-5, with D possibly being TRBD1 (5 bases). V lost 4 bases to trimming and J lost 1 base, with 11 bases between them. The length of the CDR3 is 15 residues. Germline assignment: CDR1 KGHSH and CDR2 LQKENI. The variable domain in full, completed from reference TRBV18 and TRBJ1-5, reads NAGVMQNPRHLVRRRGQEARLRCSPMKGHSHVYWYRQLPEEGLKFMVYLQKENIIDESGMPKERFSAEFPKEGPSILRIQQVVRGDSAAYFCASSQGRVSNQPQHFGDGTRLSIL.

CDR3 amino acids: CASSATGSGTNEKLFF. The CDR3 DNA reads as TGTGCCAGCAGCGCCACCGGGTCGGGGACTAATGAAAAACTGTTTTTT. The V call is TRBV9, the J call TRBJ1-4; D gene unclear. Trimming shortened V by 3 bases and J by 2 bases, and 14 bases separated the two germline ends. The CDR3 loop spans 16 amino acids. Germline values: CDR1 SGDLS, CDR2 YYNGEE.

This clone was observed a handful of times. The chain links TRBV7-9 to TRBJ2-1, with TRBD1 matching over 8 bases. The trim removed 2 bases at V and 3 bases at J, leaving 12 bases unmatched. The CDR3 has 18 amino acids. Per the germline V gene, CDR1 is SEHNR and CDR2 is FQNEAQ (reference sequence). CDR3 residues: CASSLKGQGSTIYNEQFF. DNA for the CDR3: TGTGCCAGCAGCTTAAAAGGACAGGGTTCAACAATCTACAATGAGCAGTTCTTC.

This chain links TRBV19 with TRBJ1-5; maybe TRBD1 (6 bases). V dropped 6 bases and J dropped 0 bases, with 9 bases sitting between them. The CDR3 spans 14 residues. The germline V gene has CDR1 LNHDA and CDR2 SQIVND (reference sequence). As DNA, the CDR3 is TGTGCCAGTAGCGGACAGCATAGCAATCAGCCCCAGCATTTT. Its protein is CASSGQHSNQPQHF.

The chain links TRBV9 to TRBJ2-3, with 9 bases aligning to TRBD2. This CDR3 spans 15 amino acids. Trimming cost V 0 bases and J 5 bases; bases outside gene matches: 4. From germline, CDR1 is SGDLS and CDR2 YYNGEE. In DNA form, the CDR3 reads TGTGCCAGCAGCGTAGGGCGGGGGGGCCAAGATACGCAGTATTTT. It specifies CASSVGRGGQDTQYF. The whole variable domain, remainder taken from reference TRBV9 and TRBJ2-3, is DSGVTQTPKHLITATGQRVTLRCSPRSGDLSVYWYQQSLDQGLQFLIQYYNGEERAKGNILERFSAQQFPDLHSELNLSSLELGDSALYFCASSVGRGGQDTQYFGPGTRLTVL.

This chain joins TRBV7-9 and TRBJ2-7; a possible D gene is TRBD2 (6 bases). Looked up from germline, CDR1 is SEHNR and CDR2 is FQNEAQ (reference sequence). The CDR3 spans 18 residues. V lost 3 bases, J lost 0 bases, and 21 bases lay in between. The DNA of the CDR3 is TGTGCCAGCAGCTTCCCAGAAGGAGGGGCAGGGAGCTCCTACGAGCAGTACTTC. Amino acids: CASSFPEGGAGSSYEQYF.

The chain joins TRBV6-5 to TRBJ2-3, with no clear D. V was clipped by 6 bases and J by 2 bases, with 12 bases between them. The germline V gene has CDR1 MNHEY and CDR2 SVGAGI. This CDR3 has 14 residues. The CDR3 coding sequence is TGTGCCAGCAGGCAGAGGAACCCCACAGATACGCAGTATTTT. As protein: CASRQRNPTDTQYF.

V is TRBV11-3 and J is TRBJ2-3; 7 bases match TRBD2. Germline lookup yields CDR1 SGHNT and CDR2 YENEEA. This CDR3 contains 13 residues. J gave up 6 bases and V 4 bases, and 4 bases lay outside the gene matches. CDR3 residues: CASSSWGGDTQYF. In nucleotides, the CDR3 is TGTGCCAGCAGCTCCTGGGGGGGGGATACGCAGTATTTT. Drawing the rest from reference TRBV11-3 and TRBJ2-3, the complete variable domain is EAGVVQSPRYKIIEKKQPVAFWCNPISGHNTLYWYLQNLGQGPELLIRYENEEAVDDSQLPKDRFSAERLKGVDSTLKIQPAELGDSAVYLCASSSWGGDTQYFGPGTRLTVL.